A single sample gave rise to the 18 T cell receptor beta chains below, sequenced in a study of blood T cell repertoires in COVID-19 (dated by TCRdb to the early 2020s). The receptor library was made with the immunoSEQ multiplex PCR assay. TCRdb mirrors the immuneACCESS table, restricted to in-frame sequences. Some clones are absent from its copies; in checked studies, under half trace to an unresolved V gene, and the reason for the others is unknown. Within this sample are under 300,000 clones, with about 80% of them counted one time only. The ten largest clones take up 15% of the sample. Specimen: PBMCs or T cells enriched from blood (not recorded which). The source of these receptors is a man aged 35-49 years who had recovered from COVID-19.

CDR3 in amino acids: CASRTSGRAYNEQFF. The CDR3 DNA is TGCGCCAGCAGGACTAGCGGGAGGGCCTACAATGAGCAGTTCTTC. The chain combines TRBV5-1 with TRBJ2-1; 14 nucleotides align to TRBD2. V dropped 5 bases and J dropped 2; count of bases not matched to a gene: 0. Germline lookup yields CDR1 SGHRS and CDR2 YFSETQ. The CDR3 is 15 amino acids.

This rearrangement joins TRBV5-1 to TRBJ1-2, with 7 bases lining up with TRBD1. The V segment lost 1 base and the J segment 3 bases; nucleotides outside the gene matches: 3. The CDR3 is 14 residues long. Per germline, CDR1 SGHRS and CDR2 YFSETQ. CDR3 sequence (DNA): TGCGCCAGCAGCTTGCAGGGGACAGACTATGGCTACACCTTC. Amino acid sequence: CASSLQGTDYGYTF.

This chain uses TRBV9 with TRBJ2-7, with 12 bases identical to TRBD1. V was pared by 0 bases and J by 4 bases, with 2 bases of the junction left unmatched. Germline V lookup: CDR1 SGDLS, CDR2 YYNGEE. The CDR3 loop spans 15 amino acids. CDR3 coding DNA: TGTGCCAGCAGCGTAGAGGGACAGGGGGCTTACGAGCAGTACTTC. It codes for CASSVEGQGAYEQYF.

This chain connects TRBV27 to TRBJ1-1; TRBD1 is a possible D gene (6 bases). V lost 6 bases and J lost 2, with 13 bases in between. There are 14 residues in the CDR3. Germline V CDR1 and CDR2: MNHEY, SMNVEV (reference sequence). This CDR3 is CASSLRTANTEAFF. CDR3 DNA sequence: TGTGCCAGCAGCCTTCGGACAGCTAACACTGAAGCTTTCTTT.

V usage is TRBV9 and J usage is TRBJ2-1, with 7 bases lining up with TRBD2. From germline, CDR1 is SGDLS and CDR2 YYNGEE. The V segment lost 6 bases and the J segment 4 bases; nucleotides outside the gene matches: 1. This CDR3 is built from 12 residues. The CDR3 sequence: CASKGGYNEQFF. The CDR3 region has the DNA TGTGCCAGCAAGGGAGGGTACAATGAGCAGTTCTTC.

The chain combines TRBV20-1 with TRBJ1-2; no clear D. Trimming removed 0 bases at V and 7 bases at J, with 6 bases between. From germline, CDR1 is DFQATT and CDR2 SNEGSKA (reference sequence). This CDR3 is 11 amino acids long. CDR3 bases: TGCAGTGCTAGAGAAACAGTTGGCTACACCTTC. Translating it yields CSARETVGYTF.

The chain joins TRBV6-4 to TRBJ1-6, with no clear D. This CDR3 comprises 13 residues. V dropped 3 bases and J dropped 6 bases, with 6 bases sitting between them. Germline CDR1 MRHNA, CDR2 SNTAGT. The CDR3 here is CASSESVNSPLHF. CDR3 DNA: TGTGCCAGCAGTGAGTCAGTTAATTCACCCCTCCACTTT.

This chain connects TRBV11-2 to TRBJ2-7; a possible D gene is TRBD1 (5 bases). The V end was cut by 8 bases, the J end by 1 base, with 12 bases between. The CDR3 spans 13 residues. The germline V gene encodes CDR1 SGHAT and CDR2 FQNNGV. Here the CDR3 reads CASGWGRSYEQYF. The CDR3 nucleotides read TGTGCCAGCGGCTGGGGCCGATCCTACGAGCAGTACTTC.

Details on this clone: This sample includes further DNA sequences coding for the same CDR3. This chain connects TRBV5-1 to TRBJ1-1; D remains ambiguous. CDR1 and CDR2 from the germline V gene are SGHRS and YFSETQ. V lost 0 bases, J lost 1 base, and 7 bases lay in between. The CDR3 extends over 14 amino acids. The CDR3 DNA sequence: TGCGCCAGCAGCTTGGGACCGGGGAACACTGAAGCTTTCTTT. As protein: CASSLGPGNTEAFF.

The chain joins TRBV5-4 to TRBJ1-2; D call uncertain. The length of the CDR3 is 14 residues. Trimming cost V 3 bases and J 3 bases, with 12 bases left between them. Germline V lookup: CDR1 SGHNT, CDR2 YYREEE (reference sequence). CDR3 region: CASSSGGSDYGYTF. Here the CDR3 DNA reads TGTGCCAGCAGCTCTGGCGGGAGTGACTATGGCTACACCTTC.

The chain has TRBV4-1 and TRBJ1-1; D remains unclear. This CDR3 is built from 12 residues. Germline-derived CDR1 and CDR2 are MGHRA and YSYEKL. With 2 bases removed from V and 8 bases from J, the gap between germline ends came to 9 bases. CDR3 sequence: CASSQLGREAFF. Written as DNA, the CDR3 is TGCGCCAGCAGCCAATTAGGCAGGGAAGCTTTCTTT.

The chain recombines TRBV2 with TRBJ1-2; 7 bases are a match to TRBD1. Looked up from germline, CDR1 is SNHLY and CDR2 is FYNNEI. The CDR3 consists of 15 residues. Germline trimming cut 5 bases from V and 3 bases from J; bases unmatched to any gene: 9. CDR3 in DNA: TGTGCCAGCAGTCCCCAAGGGGGCACGGACTATGGCTACACCTTC. It codes for CASSPQGGTDYGYTF.

V is TRBV5-1 and J is TRBJ1-2; no clear D. This CDR3 region has 14 residues. Trimming took off 0 bases at V and 8 bases at J, with 14 bases between the two ends. Germline loops: CDR1 SGHRS, CDR2 YFSETQ. The CDR3 bases are TGCGCCAGCAGCTTGGACGACTCCCGAGGCGGCTACACCTTC. This translates into CASSLDDSRGGYTF.

The chain employs TRBV5-1 and TRBJ1-2, with a weak D call TRBD1 (5 bases). Deletions cut 4 bases from V and 8 bases from J, with 15 bases between. CDR3 size: 13 residues. Looked up from germline, CDR1 is SGHRS and CDR2 is YFSETQ. The CDR3 nucleotides read TGCGCCAGCAGCGAACCCCAGGGCACGGGCTACACCTTC. Translation gives CASSEPQGTGYTF.

This rearrangement joins TRBV20-1 to TRBJ2-4, with 7 bases fitting TRBD1. The CDR3 contains 13 residues. Trimming at V came to 3 bases and at J to 5 bases, leaving 4 bases not matched to a gene. The germline V gene has CDR1 DFQATT and CDR2 SNEGSKA (reference sequence). CDR3 residues: CSASAGTENIQYF. The CDR3, as DNA: TGCAGTGCTAGTGCCGGGACAGAAAACATTCAGTACTTC.

The chain couples TRBV7-9 to TRBJ1-2; TRBD1 matches at 9 bases. The junction had 6 bases not matched to a gene; V was cut back by 1 base and J by 6 bases. Germline V gene lookup returns CDR1 SEHNR and CDR2 FQNEAQ (reference sequence). The CDR3 covers 15 residues. The CDR3: CASSLVGDREDGYTF. CDR3 bases: TGTGCCAGCAGCTTAGTAGGGGACAGGGAAGATGGCTACACCTTC.

With regard to this clone: The same CDR3 is also encoded by other DNA sequences in this sample. V and J are TRBV18 and TRBJ2-7; D is possibly TRBD1 (6 bases). Trimming removed 6 bases from V and 4 bases from J, with 10 bases in between. Germline V CDR1 and CDR2: KGHSH, LQKENI. This CDR3 is 12 amino acids long. CDR3 sequence: CASSSDSYEQYF. The DNA for the CDR3 is TGTGCCAGCTCCTCGGACAGTTACGAGCAGTACTTC.

The chain joins TRBV9 to TRBJ1-6, with 8 nucleotides matching TRBD1. Per germline, CDR1 SGDLS and CDR2 YYNGEE. The CDR3 is 17 amino acids. Trimming removed 0 bases from V and 7 bases from J; junction bases left unmatched: 9. The CDR3 loop reads CASSVAPWTGTNSPLHF. The CDR3 DNA reads TGTGCCAGCAGCGTAGCCCCTTGGACAGGGACGAATTCACCCCTCCACTTT. Complete variable domain (other parts from reference TRBV9 and TRBJ1-6): DSGVTQTPKHLITATGQRVTLRCSPRSGDLSVYWYQQSLDQGLQFLIQYYNGEERAKGNILERFSAQQFPDLHSELNLSSLELGDSALYFCASSVAPWTGTNSPLHFGNGTRLTVT.